Following are 2 T cell receptor beta chains from one sample sequenced in a study of cytomegalovirus exposure and HLA in healthy donors. The PCR made use of 60 Vbeta and 13 Jbeta primers. The data were produced by immunoSEQ multiplex PCR, yet TCRdb's version contains in-frame clones alone and is incomplete. The table lists 200,000 or so clones, approximately 79% of them singletons, with more than 1.5% in the top ten. The specimen sequenced was PBMCs. The receptors here all came from a man younger than 35 in good health and CMV-seronegative.

V gene TRBV27 combines with J gene TRBJ1-2; TRBD1 agrees at 7 bases. The CDR3 runs 14 residues. Germline lookup yields CDR1 MNHEY and CDR2 SMNVEV (reference sequence). V shed 6 bases, J shed 4 bases, and the junction held 8 bases outside the gene matches. The CDR3: CASSFRTGVYGYTF. The CDR3 DNA is TGTGCCAGCAGCTTTCGGACAGGAGTCTATGGCTACACCTTC.

This chain connects TRBV9 to TRBJ2-1; a weak D match, TRBD1 (6 bases). V lost 4 bases, J lost 4 bases, and 15 bases lay in between. This CDR3 has 15 residues. The germline V gene encodes CDR1 SGDLS and CDR2 YYNGEE. CDR3 residues: CASSKFQDSYNEQFF. The DNA for the CDR3 is TGTGCCAGCAGCAAATTTCAGGACAGTTACAATGAGCAGTTCTTC.